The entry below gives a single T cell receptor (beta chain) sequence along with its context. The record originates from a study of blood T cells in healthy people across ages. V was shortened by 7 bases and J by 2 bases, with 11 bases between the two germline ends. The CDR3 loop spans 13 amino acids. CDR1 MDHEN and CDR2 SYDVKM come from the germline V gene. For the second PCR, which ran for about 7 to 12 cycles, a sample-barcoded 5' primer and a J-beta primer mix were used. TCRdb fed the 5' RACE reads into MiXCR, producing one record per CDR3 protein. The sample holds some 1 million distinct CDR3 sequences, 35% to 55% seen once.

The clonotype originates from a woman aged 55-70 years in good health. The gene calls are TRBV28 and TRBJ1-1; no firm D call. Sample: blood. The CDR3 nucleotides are TGTGCCAGCAAACTCCCCCATAACACTGAAGCTTTCTTT. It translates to CASKLPHNTEAFF.